A single T cell receptor (beta chain) is shown here with its context. The entry originates in a study of blood T cell repertoires in COVID-19. The overall study: Specimens from acute and convalescent COVID-19 originated in the United States, Italy and Spain. Sources were T cells, B-cell-depleted T cells, or PBMCs; the material itself was cDNA or gDNA.

CDR3 size: 15 residues. The V and J ends lost 4 bases and 3 bases, in that order; junction bases with no gene match: 9. CDR1 MNHEY and CDR2 SMNVEV come from the germline V gene (reference sequence). How the authors handled the data: Nucleated cell number was recorded as an estimate derived from reference gene primer amplification. Using immunoSEQ multiplex PCR, the repertoire was profiled, and TCRdb retains in-frame clones only, with some absent. V and J calls plus clone size are reproduced from that table; the DNA served to infer D and trimming. The table has about 280,000 clones, roughly 89% seen once; the top ten hold less than 1%.

The sequencing sample was made of peripheral blood. This receptor was taken from a woman between 40 and 55 years old who had recovered from COVID-19. The chain has TRBV27 and TRBJ2-7, with TRBD2 matching 7 bases. CDR3 region: CASSYTASGLYEQYF. CDR3 coding DNA: TGTGCCAGCAGTTATACGGCTAGCGGCCTCTACGAGCAGTACTTC.